The 21 T cell receptor beta chains below were found in one sample sequenced in a study of blood T cell repertoires in COVID-19. The assay was immunoSEQ multiplex PCR, and TCRdb's table has in-frame clones only and misses some. The sample consists of approximately 500,000 clones, 70% to 90% of them appearing once. The sample comprised peripheral blood. These receptors originate from a human donor in a cohort sampled during active COVID-19.

The rearrangement links TRBV28 to TRBJ2-7, with TRBD1 as a possible D gene (6 bases). The V and J ends lost 0 bases and 0 bases respectively, with 15 bases between them. Germline lookup yields CDR1 MDHEN and CDR2 SYDVKM. The CDR3 has 17 amino acids. The CDR3 DNA reads TGTGCCAGCAGTTTATGGACCCAGGGGAAACGCTCCTACGAGCAGTACTTC. It is translated as CASSLWTQGKRSYEQYF.

V gene TRBV28 combines with J gene TRBJ2-6; D not resolved. CDR1 is MDHEN, CDR2 SYDVKM, per germline. CDR3 length equals 14 residues. V lost 4 bases, J lost 4 bases, and 8 bases lay in between. The CDR3 coding sequence is TGTGCCAGCAGTTCCCCAATCGGGGCCAACGTCCTGACTTTC. This gives the protein CASSSPIGANVLTF.

The V call is TRBV4-2, the J call TRBJ2-7; D is unclear. Germline values: CDR1 LGHNA, CDR2 YNFKEQ. Trimming removed 4 bases from V and 0 bases from J, with 19 bases in between. The CDR3 sequence is 17 residues long. Written as DNA, the CDR3 is TGTGCCAGCAGCCCTACCCTCTCCCTCCCGAGCTCCTACGAGCAGTACTTC. Translation: CASSPTLSLPSSYEQYF.

The rearrangement joins TRBV7-9 to TRBJ2-5, with D possibly matching TRBD2 (6 bases). From germline, CDR1 is SEHNR and CDR2 FQNEAQ (reference sequence). Trimming left V 10 bases short and J 8 bases short, with 14 bases between. The CDR3 extends over 11 amino acids. CDR3 bases: TGTGCCACAAGACGGGGGATAACCCAGTACTTC. Encoded protein: CATRRGITQYF.

The genes are TRBV19 and TRBJ1-1; D gene ambiguous. Deletions cut 6 bases from V and 0 bases from J, with 14 bases between. Germline V CDR1 and CDR2: LNHDA, SQIVND (reference sequence). The CDR3 consists of 15 residues. Here the CDR3 reads CASRQWEGMNTEAFF. The CDR3 region has the DNA TGTGCCAGTAGACAGTGGGAGGGTATGAACACTGAAGCTTTCTTT.

This clone was picked up one time. This sequence joins TRBV29-1 and TRBJ1-1, with 7 bases aligning to TRBD1. Germline V gene sequence: CDR1 SQVTM, CDR2 ANQGSEA. The CDR3 spans 11 residues. The junction had 3 bases not matched to a gene; V was cut back by 7 bases and J by 4 bases. This chain's CDR3 is CSGTGSTEAFF. In DNA, the CDR3 is TGCAGCGGGACAGGTTCCACTGAAGCTTTCTTT.

This sequence joins TRBV27 and TRBJ1-1; no clear D. The ends were cut back, 3 bases at V and 2 bases at J, with 7 bases in the middle. Germline values: CDR1 MNHEY, CDR2 SMNVEV (reference sequence). The CDR3 has 13 amino acids. The CDR3 DNA sequence: TGTGCCAGCAGTTTTTTCAGTAACACTGAAGCTTTCTTT. This sequence encodes CASSFFSNTEAFF.

The chain links TRBV7-6 to TRBJ1-1; D is uncertain. There are 13 residues in the CDR3. Looked up from germline, CDR1 is SGHVS and CDR2 is FNYEAQ. V was pared by 3 bases and J by 1 base, with 6 bases between. This CDR3 is CASSLRGNTEAFF. The CDR3 DNA reads as TGTGCCAGCAGCTTGCGGGGGAACACTGAAGCTTTCTTT. Looking up the rest from reference TRBV7-6 and TRBJ1-1 gives the full variable domain: GAGVSQSPRYKVTKRGQDVALRCDPISGHVSLYWYRQALGQGPEFLTYFNYEAQQDKSGLPNDRFSAERPEGSISTLTIQRTEQRDSAMYRCASSLRGNTEAFFGQGTRLTVV.

V usage is TRBV6-6 and J usage is TRBJ2-7; 8 bases fit TRBD1. The junction had 7 bases not matched to a gene; V was cut back by 6 bases and J by 3 bases. This CDR3 region has 14 residues. The germline CDR1 and CDR2 sequences are MNHNY and SVGAGI (reference sequence). The CDR3 here is CASSSGTGLYEQYF. The DNA for the CDR3 is TGTGCCAGCAGCTCCGGGACAGGTCTCTACGAGCAGTACTTC.

The chain is built from TRBV6-4 and TRBJ2-1; 7 positions match TRBD2. This CDR3 contains 15 residues. From germline, CDR1 is MRHNA and CDR2 SNTAGT. The J segment lost 1 base and the V segment lost 8 bases, leaving 8 bases of the junction unmatched. This CDR3 reads CASQLIAGSYNEQFF. DNA for the CDR3: TGTGCCAGCCAGCTCATAGCGGGTTCCTACAATGAGCAGTTCTTC.

This chain links TRBV25-1 with TRBJ2-3, with TRBD1 matching over 8 bases. J was trimmed by 2 bases and V by 2 bases; bases with no gene match: 6. Germline CDR1 MGHDK, CDR2 SYGVNS. The CDR3 spans 16 residues. Here the CDR3 reads CASSEIGQGFTDTQYF. The CDR3 DNA is TGTGCCAGCAGTGAAATAGGACAGGGATTCACAGATACGCAGTATTTT.

The rearrangement links TRBV7-2 to TRBJ1-4, with D perhaps TRBD1 (5 bases). Germline V gives CDR1 SGHTA, CDR2 FQGNSA. Trimming took 0 bases from V and 13 from J, leaving 12 bases between them. The CDR3 totals 13 residues. CDR3 bases: TGTGCCAGCAGCTTAGCCCCGACAGCCAGACTGTTTTTT. It yields the protein CASSLAPTARLFF.

The chain joins TRBV4-1 to TRBJ2-7; D uncertain. The V end lost 2 bases, the J end lost 4 bases, and 9 bases lay between the germline ends. CDR1 and CDR2 (germline): MGHRA, YSYEKL. The CDR3 contains 13 residues. CDR3 loop: CASSQNIRYEQYF. CDR3 in DNA: TGCGCCAGCAGCCAAAATATCCGGTACGAGCAGTACTTC.

The chain has TRBV13 and TRBJ2-1, with 13 bases matching TRBD2. Trimming cost V 3 bases and J 7 bases; bases outside gene matches: 9. Germline CDR1 reads PRHDT; CDR2 reads FYEKMQ (reference sequence). The CDR3 consists of 17 residues. Here the CDR3 reads CASSFPTSGRARNEQFF. CDR3 bases: TGTGCCAGCAGCTTCCCTACTAGCGGGAGGGCCAGGAATGAGCAGTTCTTC.

The chain couples TRBV29-1 to TRBJ2-7, with 10 bases matching TRBD1. The CDR3 length is 12 residues. J gave up 3 bases and V 4 bases, and 0 bases lay outside the gene matches. Germline-derived CDR1 and CDR2 are SQVTM and ANQGSEA. In DNA, the CDR3 is TGCAGCGTTGGGGACAGGGGCTACGAGCAGTACTTC. Amino acid sequence: CSVGDRGYEQYF.

The rearrangement joins TRBV19 to TRBJ1-2; TRBD1 is a possible D gene (5 bases). The V gene's germline CDR1 is LNHDA and CDR2 SQIVND (reference sequence). V lost 10 bases, J lost 3 bases, and 24 bases lay in between. The CDR3 length is 16 residues. The CDR3 DNA sequence: TGTGCCACGTCTTCGAACGGCGGGGCTCGGGACTATGGCTACACCTTC. Encoded protein: CATSSNGGARDYGYTF.

This sequence joins TRBV19 and TRBJ1-1; D possibly corresponds to TRBD1 (5 bases). The CDR3 runs 14 residues. The V and J ends lost 5 bases and 5 bases respectively, with 15 bases between them. Germline lookup yields CDR1 LNHDA and CDR2 SQIVND (reference sequence). CDR3 in amino acids: CASSSVRAGTEAFF. The CDR3 bases are TGTGCCAGTAGTTCGGTCAGGGCGGGGACTGAAGCTTTCTTT.

The chain joins TRBV29-1 to TRBJ2-1; TRBD2 is a possible D gene (6 bases). Germline CDR1 SQVTM, CDR2 ANQGSEA. Trimming removed 3 bases from V and 10 bases from J, with 13 bases in between. The CDR3 spans 12 residues. The CDR3 DNA reads as TGCAGCGTTGATCGACTAGTTGAAGAGCAGTTCTTC. It specifies CSVDRLVEEQFF.

This clone was seen only a few times. V gene TRBV2 combines with J gene TRBJ2-3; tentative D call: TRBD1 (6 bases). Germline V gene data show CDR1 as SNHLY and CDR2 as FYNNEI. The CDR3 loop spans 15 amino acids. V was pared by 5 bases and J by 2 bases, with 14 bases between. CDR3 in amino acids: CASSFNGQFTDTQYF. CDR3 DNA sequence: TGTGCCAGCAGTTTCAATGGACAGTTCACAGATACGCAGTATTTT.

With regard to this clone: In the same sample, other DNA sequences code for this CDR3. The chain couples TRBV9 to TRBJ1-2; D uncertain. Germline V CDR1 and CDR2: SGDLS, YYNGEE. The CDR3 contains 13 residues. The V end lost 3 bases, the J end lost 0 bases, and 6 bases lay between the germline ends. The CDR3 reads CASSEGANYGYTF. The CDR3 DNA follows: TGTGCCAGCAGCGAGGGAGCTAACTATGGCTACACCTTC.

Concerning this clone: The junction shows a germline mismatch at one end, possibly a read error. V and J are TRBV7-7 and TRBJ1-1, with 9 nucleotides matching TRBD1. CDR1 and CDR2 from the germline V gene are SSHAT and FNYEAQ (reference sequence). There are 16 residues in the CDR3. The chain's CDR3 is CASSPLAGQGNTEAFF. The CDR3 DNA follows: TGTGCTAGCAGCCCCCTTGCGGGACAGGGAAACACTGAAGCTTTCTTT.